The 27 T cell receptor beta chains reported below all come from one sample, sequenced in a study of post-analysis software for immune sequencing data. Study-level points and caveats: The study found TRBV5-6, TRBV5-1 and TRBV20-1 among about 5 TRBV segments more frequent in patients than controls.

TCR beta libraries were prepared from cDNA with unique molecular identifiers. Via MiXCR, TCRdb re-called the PCR reads, giving one row per CDR3 protein. This table has hundreds of thousands of distinct CDR3 sequences, 25% to 30% appearing once. These receptors have no known antigen. Sequencing was performed on blood. All receptors derive from a girl under 18 with multiple sclerosis.

The gene calls are TRBV10-3 and TRBJ2-7, with D tentatively TRBD2 (6 bases). Trimming removed 6 bases at V and 2 bases at J, with 11 bases between. CDR1 is ENHRY, CDR2 SYGVKD, per germline. The CDR3 runs 13 residues. The CDR3 DNA reads as TGTGCCATCAGCCCGGGGGACCCCTACGAGCAGTACTTC. This codes for CAISPGDPYEQYF.

This clonotype came up a few times. The chain couples TRBV7-9 to TRBJ2-1, with 12 bases lining up with TRBD2. Germline lookup yields CDR1 SEHNR and CDR2 FQNEAQ (reference sequence). This CDR3 has 18 residues. Trimming at V came to 2 bases and at J to 4 bases, leaving 9 bases not matched to a gene. The CDR3 nucleotides are TGTGCCAGCAGCTTAAGCTTAGGCGGACTAGCGGGGTACAATGAGCAGTTCTTC. Protein: CASSLSLGGLAGYNEQFF.

This clonotype occurred a few times. The V and J genes are TRBV20-1 and TRBJ2-1, with 7 positions matching TRBD1. Germline CDR1 reads DFQATT; CDR2 reads SNEGSKA (reference sequence). Trimming took 3 bases from V and 4 from J; bases not matched to a gene: 3. There are 13 residues in the CDR3. The CDR3 nucleotides read TGCAGTGCTAGCCGGGACAGTTACAATGAGCAGTTCTTC. It encodes CSASRDSYNEQFF.

This clonotype showed up just once. V is TRBV28 and J is TRBJ1-3; unclear D gene. The CDR3 consists of 14 residues. Germline V gives CDR1 MDHEN, CDR2 SYDVKM. The V gene lost 4 bases and the J gene lost 2 bases, with 9 bases spanning the gap. CDR3 in amino acids: CASSYAAPGNTIYF. Here the CDR3 DNA reads TGTGCCAGCAGTTACGCGGCGCCTGGAAACACCATATATTTT.

The chain employs TRBV27 and TRBJ2-3; the D is unclear. The germline V and J ends were trimmed by 5 bases and 0 bases, with 18 bases remaining between them. CDR1 is MNHEY, CDR2 SMNVEV, per germline (reference sequence). The CDR3 extends over 17 amino acids. The CDR3 is CASSPRRTLTSTDTQYF. In nucleotides, the CDR3 is TGTGCCAGCAGTCCCCGCAGGACGTTAACTAGCACAGATACGCAGTATTTT.

The gene calls are TRBV7-9 and TRBJ1-2, with no clear D. The CDR3 has 13 residues. Germline CDR1 is SEHNR and CDR2 is FQNEAQ (reference sequence). With 5 bases removed from V and 5 bases from J, the gap between germline ends came to 12 bases. The CDR3: CASSQLVEYGYTF. CDR3 sequence (DNA): TGTGCCAGCAGCCAACTCGTGGAGTATGGCTACACCTTC.

The genes are TRBV5-1 and TRBJ2-1; 9 bases are a match to TRBD2. The length of the CDR3 is 15 residues. Germline V gene sequence: CDR1 SGHRS, CDR2 YFSETQ. The trim removed 5 bases at V and 1 base at J, leaving 4 bases unmatched. The CDR3, as DNA: TGCGCCAGCAGGGGCGGGGGGGCTTCCTACAATGAGCAGTTCTTC. Protein sequence: CASRGGGASYNEQFF.

This clonotype has a handful of counts. The V gene is TRBV28, the J gene TRBJ2-7, with D uncertain. The length of the CDR3 is 12 residues. Trimming removed 5 bases at V and 7 bases at J, with 12 bases between. From germline, CDR1 is MDHEN and CDR2 SYDVKM. This chain's CDR3 is CASSPGPREQYF. The CDR3 DNA is TGTGCCAGCAGTCCAGGACCGAGGGAGCAGTACTTC.

Of note for this clonotype: A much bigger clone sits one base away, suggesting this may be a read error. The J gene is TRBJ2-6, the V gene TRBV19; D is uncertain. The CDR3 covers 14 residues. V was pared by 7 bases and J by 0 bases, with 7 bases between. In germline, CDR1 is LNHDA, CDR2 SQIVND (reference sequence). The CDR3 sequence: CASNRNSGANVLTF. In nucleotides, the CDR3 is TGTGCCAGTAACCGAAACTCTGGGGCCAACGTCCTGACTTTC.

The chain combines TRBV25-1 with TRBJ2-3, with a weak D call TRBD1 (5 bases). The V and J ends lost 1 base and 2 bases respectively, with 10 bases between them. Per the germline V gene, CDR1 is MGHDK and CDR2 is SYGVNS. CDR3 size: 15 residues. The CDR3: CASSEWVGLTDTQYF. The CDR3 nucleotides read TGTGCCAGCAGTGAATGGGTGGGGCTCACAGATACGCAGTATTTT.

This chain uses TRBV28 with TRBJ2-1; the D is unclear. The end of the DNA fits TRBJ2-7 better, so the J call may be wrong. The length of the CDR3 is 13 residues. Germline values: CDR1 MDHEN, CDR2 SYDVKM. CDR3 sequence (DNA): TGTGCCAGCAGTTTTCCAAATAACAATGAGCAGTACTTC. This encodes CASSFPNNNEQYF.

The chain links TRBV6-5 to TRBJ1-6, with TRBD1 matching over 8 bases. The CDR3 consists of 14 residues. V lost 8 bases to trimming and J lost 10 bases; unmatched junction nucleotides: 10. Per germline, CDR1 MNHEY and CDR2 SVGAGI. This CDR3 is CASARGQGESPLHF. CDR3 DNA: TGTGCCAGCGCCCGCGGACAGGGAGAATCACCCCTCCACTTT.

This clonotype was picked up a small number of times. The V and J genes are TRBV7-2 and TRBJ2-1; no firm D call. CDR1 is SGHTA and CDR2 is FQGNSA in the germline V gene. V was pared by 2 bases and J by 4 bases, with 9 bases between. The CDR3 has 14 residues. In nucleotides, the CDR3 is TGTGCCAGCAGCTTAACCCTCTTATACAATGAGCAGTTCTTC. It is translated as CASSLTLLYNEQFF.

This clonotype came up a few times. This chain uses TRBV6-5 with TRBJ2-7; D is possibly TRBD2 (5 bases). V lost 6 bases and J 4 bases, leaving 10 bases between the germline ends. CDR3 length equals 12 residues. In germline, CDR1 is MNHEY, CDR2 SVGAGI. The CDR3 protein is CASRSGSYEQYF. The DNA of the CDR3 is TGTGCCAGCAGATCGGGGTCTTACGAGCAGTACTTC.

In its sample, this clonotype was seen many times. The gene calls are TRBV6-5 and TRBJ2-5; either TRBD1 or TRBD2 may fit D (5 bases each). V lost 7 bases to trimming and J lost 4 bases, with 13 bases between them. The CDR3 runs to 13 residues. From germline, CDR1 is MNHEY and CDR2 SVGAGI. The CDR3 protein is CASMSTGRETQYF. The CDR3 DNA sequence: TGTGCCAGCATGTCGACGGGGCGAGAGACCCAGTACTTC.

The chain couples TRBV7-2 to TRBJ2-3, with 7 bases lining up with TRBD1. The CDR3 contains 15 residues. V shed 1 base and J 2 bases; nucleotides not matched to a gene: 3. The germline CDR1 and CDR2 sequences are SGHTA and FQGNSA. The CDR3 region has the DNA TGTGCCAGCAGCTTAGGCAGGGGGAACACAGATACGCAGTATTTT. Protein sequence: CASSLGRGNTDTQYF.

The genes are TRBV9 and TRBJ2-1, with 13 bases lining up with TRBD2. J was trimmed by 9 bases and V by 4 bases; bases with no gene match: 16. The germline V gene has CDR1 SGDLS and CDR2 YYNGEE. The CDR3 consists of 18 residues. CDR3 sequence reads: CASSTQLGLAGRVGEQFF. The CDR3 DNA is TGTGCCAGCAGCACCCAATTGGGACTAGCGGGGAGGGTCGGTGAGCAGTTCTTC.

There are a few counts of this clonotype. The V and J genes are TRBV4-3 and TRBJ2-3; perhaps D is TRBD1 or TRBD2 (5 bases each). Germline V gives CDR1 LGHNA, CDR2 YSLEER. V was pared by 0 bases and J by 0 bases, with 7 bases between. CDR3 size: 15 residues. The CDR3 loop is CASSQEGRSTDTQYF. The DNA of the CDR3 is TGCGCCAGCAGCCAAGAGGGACGCAGCACAGATACGCAGTATTTT.

The chain couples TRBV20-1 to TRBJ2-5; D may match TRBD1 or TRBD2 (5 bases each). Germline CDR1 DFQATT, CDR2 SNEGSKA (reference sequence). CDR3 length: 13 residues. The V end lost 5 bases, the J end lost 2 bases, and 12 bases lay between the germline ends. CDR3 amino acids: CSAVGRRQETQYF. CDR3 sequence (DNA): TGCAGTGCTGTGGGACGGCGACAAGAGACCCAGTACTTC.

A few counts support this clonotype. The rearrangement joins TRBV12-3 or TRBV12-4 to TRBJ1-4, with D unresolved. This CDR3 region has 13 residues. V lost 3 bases, J lost 7 bases, and 9 bases lay in between. The CDR3: CASSFEVGEKLFF. As DNA, the CDR3 is TGTGCCAGCAGTTTTGAGGTCGGTGAAAAACTGTTTTTT.

The chain has TRBV4-1 and TRBJ2-3, with D unresolved. Germline V CDR1 and CDR2: MGHRA, YSYEKL. Deletions cut 3 bases from V and 1 base from J, with 11 bases between. This CDR3 comprises 15 residues. The CDR3 loop is CASSHPARRTDTQYF. DNA for the CDR3: TGCGCCAGCAGCCATCCGGCGAGGCGCACAGATACGCAGTATTTT.

This clonotype has just a few counts. The genes are TRBV20-1 and TRBJ1-2, with D possibly TRBD1 on 6 matching bases. Germline values: CDR1 DFQATT, CDR2 SNEGSKA (reference sequence). The CDR3 totals 14 residues. V was cut by 5 bases and J by 0 bases, with 13 bases left in between. The CDR3 DNA reads TGCAGTGCTCACCGGGCAGGGGCTAACTATGGCTACACCTTC. Its translation: CSAHRAGANYGYTF.

This clonotype appeared a few times. The rearrangement links TRBV6-5 to TRBJ2-3; no clear D gene. With 4 bases removed from V and 6 bases from J, the gap between germline ends came to 8 bases. The CDR3 sequence is 12 residues long. Germline values: CDR1 MNHEY, CDR2 SVGAGI. Here the CDR3 reads CASSSRMDTQYF. CDR3 coding DNA: TGTGCCAGCAGTTCTCGAATGGATACGCAGTATTTT.

V is TRBV19 and J is TRBJ2-1, with D perhaps TRBD1 (5 bases). Looked up from germline, CDR1 is LNHDA and CDR2 is SQIVND (reference sequence). The V and J ends lost 7 bases and 1 base respectively, with 11 bases between them. CDR3 length: 14 amino acids. The CDR3: CASTQQVSYNEQFF. The CDR3 DNA reads TGTGCCAGTACGCAACAGGTTTCCTACAATGAGCAGTTCTTC.

V usage is TRBV27 and J usage is TRBJ2-7; 9 bases map to TRBD2. The length of the CDR3 is 15 residues. After removal of 5 bases from V and 3 bases from J, the junction contained 8 bases not matched to a gene. From germline, CDR1 is MNHEY and CDR2 SMNVEV (reference sequence). DNA of the CDR3: TGTGCCAGCAGTCCGAGCGGGACTAGCCTCTACGAGCAGTACTTC. This gives the protein CASSPSGTSLYEQYF.

The V and J genes are TRBV4-3 and TRBJ2-3, with 8 bases identical to TRBD2. The V segment lost 2 bases and the J segment 2 bases; nucleotides outside the gene matches: 9. Looked up from germline, CDR1 is LGHNA and CDR2 is YSLEER. The CDR3 has 17 amino acids. The CDR3 nucleotides are TGCGCCAGCAGCCAACTGGTAGGCGGGAGGAACACAGATACGCAGTATTTT. It specifies CASSQLVGGRNTDTQYF.

This clonotype was counted at least ten times. This chain connects TRBV6-5 to TRBJ2-5, with D unresolved. CDR1 MNHEY and CDR2 SVGAGI come from the germline V gene. V was shortened by 0 bases and J by 4 bases, with 3 bases between the two germline ends. CDR3 size: 12 residues. The CDR3: CASSYSRETQYF. Here the CDR3 DNA reads TGTGCCAGCAGTTACTCGAGAGAGACCCAGTACTTC.